Below, 26 T cell receptor beta chains from the same sample are listed, as sequenced in a study of blood T cells in healthy people across ages. Using a J-beta primer mix together with a sample-barcoded 5' primer, a second PCR was run for roughly 6 to 11 cycles. TCRdb called the 5' RACE reads again in MiXCR, with one record for every CDR3 protein. The top ten hold around 12% of the sample, which has around 990,000 distinct CDR3 sequences, about two fifths seen once. Sequencing was performed on blood. The receptors come from a man between 18 and 29 years old in good health.

CDR3 in DNA: TGCGCCAGCAGCCAAGATGCATGGTATTCACCCCTCCACTTT. This sequence encodes CASSQDAWYSPLHF. The genes are TRBV4-3 and TRBJ1-6; D remains unclear. Germline-derived CDR1 and CDR2 are LGHNA and YSLEER. The CDR3 runs 14 residues. Deletions cut 0 bases from V and 8 bases from J, with 8 bases between.

The chain employs TRBV29-1 and TRBJ1-1, with D possibly TRBD1 on 6 matching bases. The CDR3 has 16 amino acids. The V end was cut by 4 bases, the J end by 0 bases, with 18 bases between. In germline, CDR1 is SQVTM, CDR2 ANQGSEA. The CDR3 sequence is CSVVARGPYMNTEAFF. In DNA form, the CDR3 reads TGCAGCGTTGTGGCCCGGGGGCCCTACATGAACACTGAAGCTTTCTTT. The full variable domain, its missing parts supplied by reference TRBV29-1 and TRBJ1-1, is SAVISQKPSRDICQRGTSLTIQCQVDSQVTMMFWYRQQPGQSLTLIATANQGSEATYESGFVIDKFPISRPNLTFSTLTVSNMSPEDSSIYLCSVVARGPYMNTEAFFGQGTRLTVV.

This chain connects TRBV6-6 to TRBJ2-4, with unresolved D. Between the trimmed V and J ends, which lost 6 bases and 0 bases, there was a span of 12 bases. The CDR3 loop spans 15 amino acids. CDR1 and CDR2 (germline): MNHNY, SVGAGI (reference sequence). CDR3: CASSPGRTAKNIQYF. CDR3 sequence (DNA): TGTGCCAGCAGCCCGGGCCGTACAGCCAAAAACATTCAGTACTTC.

The chain recombines TRBV3-1 with TRBJ2-5; unclear D gene. V gave up 4 bases and J gave up 5 bases, with 8 bases separating them. The CDR3 is made up of 12 amino acids. CDR1 is LGHDT, CDR2 YNNKEL, per germline (reference sequence). CDR3 sequence (DNA): TGTGCCAGCAGCCCACACGAGGAGACCCAGTACTTC. Translated: CASSPHEETQYF.

Remarks on this clonotype: Its ends do not fully match the called genes, so a read error is possible. The chain links TRBV4-3 to TRBJ2-3; D unresolved. CDR3 length: 17 amino acids. In germline, CDR1 is LGHNA, CDR2 YSLEER. This CDR3 reads CASSQDRQPRVTDTQNF. CDR3 coding DNA: TGCGCCAGCAGCCAAGATCGGCAGCCGAGAGTCACAGATACGCAGAATTTT.

This chain uses TRBV20-1 with TRBJ1-1, with 7 nucleotides matching TRBD1. V was pared by 0 bases and J by 7 bases, with 8 bases of the junction left unmatched. Germline CDR1 and CDR2: DFQATT and SNEGSKA (reference sequence). This CDR3 has 14 amino acids. The CDR3 loop is CSARDRDSSGEAFF. The CDR3 region has the DNA TGCAGTGCTAGAGACCGGGACAGCTCAGGTGAAGCTTTCTTT.

This chain uses TRBV7-6 with TRBJ1-6; D call uncertain. This CDR3 is built from 17 residues. From germline, CDR1 is SGHVS and CDR2 FNYEAQ. V was trimmed by 1 base and J by 3 bases, leaving 13 bases between them. In DNA, the CDR3 is TGTGCCAGCAGCTTAGGGGAGACAAGTTACTATAATTCACCCCTCCACTTT. Encoded protein: CASSLGETSYYNSPLHF.

This clonotype was observed a handful of times. The chain uses TRBV6-1 and TRBJ2-3, with 7 bases matching TRBD2. Germline V gene lookup returns CDR1 MNHNS and CDR2 SASEGT. Trimming removed 8 bases from V and 2 bases from J; junction bases left unmatched: 4. This CDR3 comprises 13 residues. This chain's CDR3 is CASQRGSTDTQYF. The CDR3 DNA reads as TGTGCCAGCCAGCGGGGATCCACAGATACGCAGTATTTT.

This clonotype was picked up a small number of times. The chain links TRBV10-3 to TRBJ2-5; 7 nucleotides align to TRBD1. This CDR3 has 13 residues. Trimming removed 10 bases from V and 0 bases from J; junction bases left unmatched: 5. Germline V lookup: CDR1 ENHRY, CDR2 SYGVKD. This chain's CDR3 is CATFGTDQETQYF. CDR3 in DNA: TGTGCCACCTTTGGGACAGACCAAGAGACCCAGTACTTC.

This clonotype was detected only a few times. The rearrangement links TRBV7-2 to TRBJ2-3, with D possibly matching TRBD1 (5 bases). V was shortened by 5 bases and J by 1 base, with 16 bases between the two germline ends. Germline V CDR1 and CDR2: SGHTA, FQGNSA. CDR3 size: 16 residues. CDR3 coding DNA: TGTGCCAGCAGCCCCAGTAGGGTAGGGGGCACAGATACGCAGTATTTT. Translating it yields CASSPSRVGGTDTQYF.

This chain joins TRBV29-1 and TRBJ1-2; possibly TRBD1 for D (5 bases). Germline V gives CDR1 SQVTM, CDR2 ANQGSEA. V lost 4 bases to trimming and J lost 2 bases, with 14 bases between them. This CDR3 has 14 amino acids. CDR3 protein: CSVADGRENYGYTF. Written as DNA, the CDR3 is TGCAGCGTTGCAGATGGCAGGGAAAACTATGGCTACACCTTC.

This sequence joins TRBV25-1 and TRBJ1-4, with TRBD1 as a possible D gene (6 bases). V was trimmed by 3 bases and J by 13 bases, leaving 18 bases between them. This CDR3 spans 14 amino acids. Per germline, CDR1 MGHDK and CDR2 SYGVNS. CDR3: CASSDGGQRRRLFF. In DNA, the CDR3 is TGTGCCAGCAGTGATGGGGGACAAAGGAGGAGACTGTTTTTT.

A few counts support this clonotype. J is TRBJ1-5 and V is TRBV7-2; D gene uncertain. CDR1 is SGHTA and CDR2 is FQGNSA in the germline V gene. CDR3 length: 13 residues. V was cut by 11 bases and J by 2 bases, with 13 bases left in between. CDR3 amino acids: CAAADGGNQPQHF. CDR3 nucleotides: TGTGCCGCCGCGGACGGAGGCAATCAGCCCCAGCATTTT.

The chain couples TRBV7-2 to TRBJ2-7, with 7 bases lining up with TRBD1. The CDR3 runs to 14 residues. CDR1 is SGHTA, CDR2 FQGNSA, per germline. J was trimmed by 3 bases and V by 4 bases; bases with no gene match: 6. The CDR3 DNA follows: TGTGCCAGCAGCTCGCCGGACAGGAGCTACGAGCAGTACTTC. Residues: CASSSPDRSYEQYF. Filled out from reference TRBV7-2 and TRBJ2-7, the complete variable domain reads GAGVSQSPSNKVTEKGKDVELRCDPISGHTALYWYRQSLGQGLEFLIYFQGNSAPDKSGLPSDRFSAERTGGSVSTLTIQRTQQEDSAVYLCASSSPDRSYEQYFGPGTRLTVT.

The chain carries TRBV4-2 and TRBJ1-2, with TRBD1 as a possible D gene (6 bases). The germline CDR1 and CDR2 sequences are LGHNA and YNFKEQ. This CDR3 spans 15 amino acids. The V end was cut by 0 bases, the J end by 2 bases, with 10 bases between. The CDR3 reads CASSQEGQRNYGYTF. The CDR3 region has the DNA TGTGCCAGCAGCCAAGAAGGACAGAGGAACTATGGCTACACCTTC.

The chain couples TRBV12-3 or TRBV12-4 to TRBJ2-3, with TRBD1 as a possible D gene (6 bases). The CDR3 has 14 residues. Deletions cut 3 bases from V and 2 bases from J, with 9 bases between. The CDR3 sequence: CASSFRGTTDTQYF. The CDR3 nucleotides are TGTGCCAGCAGTTTTAGGGGGACCACAGATACGCAGTATTTT.

This clonotype was observed a handful of times. This chain uses TRBV7-2 with TRBJ1-6, with D uncertain. The ends were cut back, 1 base at V and 9 bases at J, with 7 bases in the middle. Germline V gene data show CDR1 as SGHTA and CDR2 as FQGNSA. The CDR3 runs 13 residues. The CDR3, as DNA: TGTGCCAGCAGCTTAGAGGGCCTTTCACCCCTCCACTTT. Protein product: CASSLEGLSPLHF.

The rearrangement links TRBV27 to TRBJ2-2; no reliable D call. Germline values: CDR1 MNHEY, CDR2 SMNVEV (reference sequence). Trimming pared 7 bases from V and 3 bases from J, leaving 12 bases between. The CDR3 is made up of 14 amino acids. The CDR3 reads CASKSRLDTGELFF. CDR3 nucleotides: TGTGCCAGCAAGAGCCGTCTCGACACCGGGGAGCTGTTTTTT.

The chain carries TRBV6-1 and TRBJ1-6, with D possibly matching TRBD1 (6 bases). V lost 6 bases and J 8 bases, leaving 14 bases between the germline ends. This CDR3 has 14 amino acids. Germline V lookup: CDR1 MNHNS, CDR2 SASEGT. The CDR3 loop is CASSESHRDSPLHF. Written as DNA, the CDR3 is TGTGCCAGCAGCGAAAGTCACAGGGATTCACCCCTCCACTTT.

The sample holds a few counts of this clonotype. This sequence joins TRBV7-2 and TRBJ2-5; D is perhaps TRBD2 (5 bases). The CDR3 has 12 amino acids. V shed 0 bases and J shed 9 bases, with 8 bases lying between them. Germline CDR1 reads SGHTA; CDR2 reads FQGNSA. This chain's CDR3 is CASSLADSAQYF. The CDR3 nucleotides read TGTGCCAGCAGCTTAGCGGACTCCGCCCAGTACTTC. Full variable domain (missing parts from reference TRBV7-2 and TRBJ2-5): GAGVSQSPSNKVTEKGKDVELRCDPISGHTALYWYRQSLGQGLEFLIYFQGNSAPDKSGLPSDRFSAERTGGSVSTLTIQRTQQEDSAVYLCASSLADSAQYFGPGTRLLVL.

Notes on this clonotype: One junction end disagrees with the germline gene, perhaps due to a read error. This chain links TRBV4-3 with TRBJ2-1; TRBD1 matches at 7 bases. CDR3 length: 14 residues. The germline gives CDR1 LGHNA, CDR2 YSLEER. CDR3 sequence reads: CASSQGQGNNGQFF. The CDR3 bases are TGCGCCAGCAGCCAAGGACAGGGAAACAATGGGCAGTTCTTC.

This chain uses TRBV7-8 with TRBJ2-4; possible D gene TRBD1, 6 bases. CDR1 is SGHVS, CDR2 FQNEAQ, per germline. Trimming pared 1 base from V and 1 base from J, leaving 14 bases between. CDR3 length equals 17 residues. DNA of the CDR3: TGTGCCAGCAGCTTAGGGACAGCGCCCTGGGCCAAAAACATTCAGTACTTC. This encodes CASSLGTAPWAKNIQYF.

This clonotype was detected a few times. The chain is built from TRBV29-1 and TRBJ2-5, with 7 bases aligning to TRBD1. Germline V gene lookup returns CDR1 SQVTM and CDR2 ANQGSEA. The CDR3 covers 14 residues. V lost 5 bases, J lost 2 bases, and 8 bases stayed unmatched. CDR3 in DNA: TGCAGCGTTTCGAGGACAGGCTCACAAGAGACCCAGTACTTC. Its translation: CSVSRTGSQETQYF.

The chain couples TRBV12-3 or TRBV12-4 to TRBJ1-3; the D gene is possibly TRBD1 (5 bases). The CDR3 has 14 amino acids. The V end lost 8 bases, the J end lost 1 base, and 12 bases lay between the germline ends. The CDR3: CASGKSGSGNTIYF. The CDR3 region has the DNA TGTGCCAGCGGAAAATCAGGGTCTGGAAACACCATATATTTT.

V and J are TRBV20-1 and TRBJ1-6; weak D call: TRBD1 (5 bases). With 6 bases removed from V and 0 bases from J, the gap between germline ends came to 30 bases. Germline lookup yields CDR1 DFQATT and CDR2 SNEGSKA (reference sequence). This CDR3 spans 21 amino acids. The DNA for the CDR3 is TGCAGTGCCGCATTATCATTCGACAGTCCGTCTCACAGCTCCTATAATTCACCCCTCCACTTT. Translation: CSAALSFDSPSHSSYNSPLHF.

This chain links TRBV11-3 with TRBJ2-1; D not certain. TRBJ2-7 matches the DNA end more closely, so the J call is doubtful. From germline, CDR1 is SGHNT and CDR2 YENEEA. The CDR3 length is 16 residues. The CDR3 DNA reads as TGTGCCAGCAGCTTAGGAGCAGCCTACTCCTACAATGAGCAGTACTTC. It encodes CASSLGAAYSYNEQYF.